What follows is one T cell receptor (beta chain) and its context. The antigen is undetermined. The data were taken from a study of cytomegalovirus exposure and HLA in healthy donors. The study's findings and limits: As was reported, the HLA-A and HLA-B alleles of most subjects were accurately predicted from TCR beta sequences. In an earlier analysis, in around 590 donors, most V segments appeared productive either ~87% or ~30% of the time.

60 Vbeta and 13 Jbeta primers were used in PCR. Using immunoSEQ multiplex PCR, the repertoire was profiled, and TCRdb retains in-frame clones only, with some absent. The table has under 200,000 clones, over 75% seen once. The germline V gene encodes CDR1 MDHEN and CDR2 SYDVKM. Trimming removed 2 bases at V and 1 base at J, with 8 bases between. This CDR3 comprises 15 residues. The chain links TRBV28 to TRBJ2-2; D remains unclear. Material for sequencing was PBMCs. This receptor was taken from a woman in her fifties or sixties in good health and CMV-seronegative. This CDR3 reads CASSLVQMNTGELFF. In nucleotides, the CDR3 is TGTGCCAGCAGTTTAGTACAGATGAACACCGGGGAGCTGTTTTTT. The full variable domain, with the rest looked up from reference TRBV28 and TRBJ2-2, is DVKVTQSSRYLVKRTGEKVFLECVQDMDHENMFWYRQDPGLGLRLIYFSYDVKMKEKGDIPEGYSVSREKKERFSLILESASTNQTSMYLCASSLVQMNTGELFFGEGSRLTVL.